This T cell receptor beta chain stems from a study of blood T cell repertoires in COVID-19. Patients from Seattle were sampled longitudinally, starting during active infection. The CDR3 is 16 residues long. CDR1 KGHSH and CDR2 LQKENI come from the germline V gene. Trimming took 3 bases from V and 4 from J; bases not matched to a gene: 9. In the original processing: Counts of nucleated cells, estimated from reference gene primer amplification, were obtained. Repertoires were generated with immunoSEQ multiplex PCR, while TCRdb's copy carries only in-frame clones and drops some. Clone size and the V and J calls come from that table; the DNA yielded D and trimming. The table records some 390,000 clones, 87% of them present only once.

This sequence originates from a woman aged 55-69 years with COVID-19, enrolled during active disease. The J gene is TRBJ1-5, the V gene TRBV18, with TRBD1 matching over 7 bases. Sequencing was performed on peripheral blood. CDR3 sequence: CASSPSRDSMNQPQHF. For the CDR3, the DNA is TGTGCCAGCTCACCTAGCCGGGACAGCATGAATCAGCCCCAGCATTTT.